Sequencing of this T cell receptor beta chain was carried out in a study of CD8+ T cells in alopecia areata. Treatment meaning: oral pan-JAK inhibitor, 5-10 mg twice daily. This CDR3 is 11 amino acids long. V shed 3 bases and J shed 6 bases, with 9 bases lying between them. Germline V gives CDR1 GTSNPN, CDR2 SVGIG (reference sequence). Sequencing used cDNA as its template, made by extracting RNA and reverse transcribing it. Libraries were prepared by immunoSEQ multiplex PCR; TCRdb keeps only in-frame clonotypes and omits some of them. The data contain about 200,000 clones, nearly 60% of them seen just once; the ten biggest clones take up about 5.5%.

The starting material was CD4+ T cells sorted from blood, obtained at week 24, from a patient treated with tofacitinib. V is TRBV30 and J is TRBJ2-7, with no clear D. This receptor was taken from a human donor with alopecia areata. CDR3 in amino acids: CAWSDAFEQYF. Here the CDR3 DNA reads TGTGCCTGGAGCGACGCCTTCGAGCAGTACTTC.